This entry describes one T cell receptor (beta chain). The antigen is unknown. Method: immunoSEQ multiplex PCR; TCRdb's copy keeps in-frame clones and lacks some. This sample has 75,000 to 100,000 clones, with over 85% found just once. This specimen belongs to a study of Tregs in tolerant kidney transplant recipients. Regarding the study as a whole: Tregs expanded with activated donor B cells seemed most donor-specific. Biological reproducibility was not directly addressed in this study. Few patients were studied, so findings need validation in larger groups.

Germline-derived CDR1 and CDR2 are MNHEY and SMNVEV (reference sequence). V was pared by 8 bases and J by 3 bases, with 11 bases between. This CDR3 comprises 12 residues. Unstimulated regulatory T cells (CD4+CD25+CD127-), CD4+CD25- non-regulatory cells, CD4 and CD8 cells were FACS-sorted from thawed PBMCs. This rearrangement joins TRBV27 to TRBJ2-7; D unresolved. Material: CD8+ T cells from blood. This receptor was taken from a human donor in good health. Here the CDR3 reads CASLVFHYEQYF. CDR3 nucleotides: TGTGCCAGCCTAGTGTTCCACTACGAGCAGTACTTC.